The TCR beta chain under discussion was sequenced for a study of T cell clonotyping in hematopoietic cell transplantation. Assay: immunoSEQ multiplex PCR; the TCRdb copy retains only in-frame clones and omits some. The data hold roughly 34,000 clones, with approximately 95% observed a single time. Time point defined: recipient sample about 28 days before transplant, after cytoreduction. V was cut by 1 base and J by 0 bases, with 14 bases left in between. This CDR3 is 16 amino acids long. CDR1 is SGHRS, CDR2 YFSETQ, per germline. This sequence joins TRBV5-1 and TRBJ2-7; D unclear. The TCR originated in a man aged 35-49 years with chronic myeloid leukemia. Some clones in this sample may be carry-over from other donors' samples. The sequencing used peripheral blood mononuclear cells, collected before stem cell transplant. The CDR3 coding sequence is TGCGCCAGCAGCTTGCGGTCGGGCTCGGGCTCCTACGAGCAGTACTTC. Amino acid sequence: CASSLRSGSGSYEQYF. Based on the CDR3 plus reference TRBV5-1 and TRBJ2-7, the full variable domain is KAGVTQTPRYLIKTRGQQVTLSCSPISGHRSVSWYQQTPGQGLQFLFEYFSETQRNKGNFPGRFSGRQFSNSRSEMNVSTLELGDSALYLCASSLRSGSGSYEQYFGPGTRLTVT.